Following are 2 T cell receptor beta chains from one sample sequenced in a study of somatic mutations in cytotoxic T cells in rheumatoid arthritis. Some clones are missing from TCRdb's copy, which holds only in-frame ones; the method was immunoSEQ multiplex PCR. This sample has roughly 35,000 clones; roughly 80% occur once, and the top ten carry about 3.2%. The sequenced sample was CD8+ T cells sorted from blood. The receptors stem from a man in his forties in good health.

The chain carries TRBV9 and TRBJ2-3; D is possibly TRBD2 (5 bases). The V and J ends lost 2 bases and 0 bases respectively, with 7 bases between them. The V gene's germline CDR1 is SGDLS and CDR2 YYNGEE. The CDR3 is made up of 14 amino acids. CDR3 coding DNA: TGTGCCAGCAGCGTCGGGAAAAGCACAGATACGCAGTATTTT. Amino acids: CASSVGKSTDTQYF.

This clone was recorded a few times. V and J are TRBV15 and TRBJ2-2; 10 bases agree with TRBD1. Germline V gene lookup returns CDR1 LNHNV and CDR2 YYDKDF (reference sequence). The CDR3 runs to 15 residues. Trimming removed 5 bases from V and 3 bases from J; junction bases left unmatched: 3. CDR3 nucleotide sequence: TGTGCCACCAGCCCGGGGACAGGGGACACCGGGGAGCTGTTTTTT. Its translation: CATSPGTGDTGELFF.